Listed below are T cell receptor beta chains from one sample, sequenced in a study of blood T cell repertoires in COVID-19. TCRdb's copy holds only in-frame clones and misses some; the assay was immunoSEQ multiplex PCR. In the table there are roughly 60,000 clones, about four fifths of which are singletons. Source material: peripheral blood. Receptor source: a human donor in a cohort sampled during active COVID-19. Both conserved end residues are trimmed from each CDR3. Fields, in order: V gene, J gene, clone size, CDR3 protein. Some rows mark clone size as missing; the rest say once, few, many or name a class of expanded clone.

>TRBV4-1|TRBJ1-2|few
ASSQLGQLYGYT
>TRBV18|TRBJ2-3|NA
ASSPTGTGTDTQY
>TRBV30|TRBJ2-7|once
AWSSAAGREQY
>TRBV24-1|TRBJ2-2|NA
ATRSTGQGLTGELF
>TRBV5-1|TRBJ1-2|NA
ASSISTGRAVDYGYT
>TRBV7-2|TRBJ2-3|few
ASTKRLAGGSTDTQY
>TRBV28|TRBJ2-2|NA
ASSSYKNTGELF
>TRBV19|TRBJ1-5|NA
ASSTQQGAGQPQH
>TRBV7-9|TRBJ1-3|NA
ASSPSGQGNTIY
>TRBV19|TRBJ2-1|few
ASSMEVAGGPPREQF
>TRBV6-6|TRBJ2-7|NA
ASSYFSRAYEQY
>TRBV7-6|TRBJ1-5|NA
ASSPLPLNQPQH
>TRBV28|TRBJ2-1|once
ASSPPGTREYNEQF
>TRBV28|TRBJ1-5|NA
ASSFLGGFSDQPQH
>TRBV2|TRBJ1-1|NA
ASSSLDTNTEAF
>TRBV19|TRBJ1-2|few
ASSPTGTGHGYT
>TRBV16|TRBJ1-2|once
ASSPNREGYGYA
>TRBV2|TRBJ1-6|NA
ASIGDRSSYNSPLH
>TRBV4-1|TRBJ2-1|NA
ASSRGLAGVSSYNEQF
>TRBV2|TRBJ2-7|once
ASTLDSFYEQY
>TRBV30|TRBJ1-1|once
AWSSGFPGAEAF
>TRBV4-1|TRBJ1-5|NA
ASSQEQSLSNQPQH
>TRBV9|TRBJ2-2|NA
ASSLRTGALTGELF
>TRBV28|TRBJ2-1|few
ASSYRGRNNEQF
>TRBV19|TRBJ2-5|NA
ASTPAGGGETQY
>TRBV5-1|TRBJ2-3|once
ASSWREYTDTQY
>TRBV19|TRBJ1-5|NA
ASRRGERDSNQPQH
>TRBV9|TRBJ2-1|NA
ASSVGGGQNNEQF
>TRBV7-2|TRBJ1-1|NA
ASRREQGGGTEAF
>TRBV7-2|TRBJ2-2|NA
ASSLQGAYTGELF
>TRBV18|TRBJ2-2|few
ASSPDSNTGELF
>TRBV18|TRBJ2-7|NA
ASSPGTGAYEQY
>TRBV6-5|TRBJ1-1|few
ASRTQQGGTEAF
>TRBV27|TRBJ1-1|NA
ASKGDQLDTEAF
>TRBV5-1|TRBJ1-2|NA
ASSWGGPPNYGYT
>TRBV19|TRBJ1-2|NA
ASSIQAPSPYGYT
>TRBV7-9|TRBJ2-3|NA
ASSKGLAGTSTDTQY
>TRBV3-1/TRBV3-2|TRBJ1-1|few
ASSQGGRTEAF
>TRBV28|TRBJ2-2|NA
ASSYGGQGAGELF
>TRBV4-2|TRBJ2-1|NA
ASSQEYSLSDRANEQF
>TRBV4-3|TRBJ2-2|NA
ASSPLGQTNTGELF